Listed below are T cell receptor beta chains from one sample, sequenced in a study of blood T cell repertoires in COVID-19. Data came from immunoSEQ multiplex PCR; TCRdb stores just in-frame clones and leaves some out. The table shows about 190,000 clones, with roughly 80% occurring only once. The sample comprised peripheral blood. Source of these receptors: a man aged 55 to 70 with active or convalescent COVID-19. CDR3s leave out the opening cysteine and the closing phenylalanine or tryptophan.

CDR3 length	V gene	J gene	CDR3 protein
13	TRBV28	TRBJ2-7	ASSGRGFKFYEQY
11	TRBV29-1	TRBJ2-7	SVETSTVYEQY
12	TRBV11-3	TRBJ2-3	ASKPDRATDTQY
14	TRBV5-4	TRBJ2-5	ASSSDRGTLQETQY
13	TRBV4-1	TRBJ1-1	ASSQGRPGRTEAF
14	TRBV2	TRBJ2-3	ASSEEGGVRTDTQY
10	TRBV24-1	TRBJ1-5	ATSDSDQPQH
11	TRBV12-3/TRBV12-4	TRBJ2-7	ASSQDPAGEQY
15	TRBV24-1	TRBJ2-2	ATSDPGLAGVDGELF
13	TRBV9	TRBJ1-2	ASSVGPGEGYGYT
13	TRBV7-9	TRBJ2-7	ASSLGWDRTYEQY
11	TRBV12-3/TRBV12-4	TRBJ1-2	ASRITGSEGYT
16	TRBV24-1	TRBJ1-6	ATSDPKDPGTGDSPLH
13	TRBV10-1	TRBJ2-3	ASSEGVRFRDTQY
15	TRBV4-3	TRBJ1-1	ASSQGPIGTGSFRAF
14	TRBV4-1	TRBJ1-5	ASSQDPRQVYQPQH
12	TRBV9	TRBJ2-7	ASSAGDAGYEQY
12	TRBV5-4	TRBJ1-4	ASRTGTENEKLF
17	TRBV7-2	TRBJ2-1	ASGPGLAGSMSSYNEQF
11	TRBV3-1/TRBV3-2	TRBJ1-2	ASSQAASNGYT
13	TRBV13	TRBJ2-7	ASTQGGLAKHEQY
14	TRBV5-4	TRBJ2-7	ASSLGTPGTGSEQY
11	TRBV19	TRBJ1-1	ASRAGPGTEAF
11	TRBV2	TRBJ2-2	ATGRERTGELF
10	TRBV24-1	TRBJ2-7	ATSDYRGEQY
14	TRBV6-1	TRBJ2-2	ASSGAGGHLAGELF
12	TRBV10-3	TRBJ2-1	AISDGTGEGEQF
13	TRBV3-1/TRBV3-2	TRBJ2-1	ASSQFTSGYNEQF
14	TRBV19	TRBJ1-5	ASSTGTGWDNQPQH
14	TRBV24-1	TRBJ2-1	ATSDRIRNSYNEQF